The 11 T cell receptor beta chains below were found in one sample sequenced in a study of blood T cell repertoires in COVID-19. Only in-frame clones appear in the TCRdb table, and some are missing; sequencing was by immunoSEQ multiplex PCR. The sample consists of around 190,000 clones, approximately 86% of them appearing once. The sample consisted of PBMCs or T cells enriched from blood (not recorded which). Source of these receptors: a man aged 18 to 29 with acute COVID-19.

The chain combines TRBV11-1 with TRBJ2-2; 8 bases are shared with TRBD2. Germline CDR1 SGHAT, CDR2 FQDESV (reference sequence). There are 15 residues in the CDR3. V shed 5 bases, J shed 5 bases, and the junction held 7 bases outside the gene matches. CDR3 in amino acids: CASSQGLDRTGELFF. CDR3 nucleotide sequence: TGTGCCAGCAGCCAGGGACTAGATCGAACCGGGGAGCTGTTTTTT.

The chain recombines TRBV20-1 with TRBJ2-7; 8 nucleotides line up with TRBD2. Germline V lookup: CDR1 DFQATT, CDR2 SNEGSKA (reference sequence). With V trimmed by 3 bases and J by 0 bases, 4 bases remained unmatched. The CDR3 loop spans 14 amino acids. The CDR3 is CSASLAGSSYEQYF. Here the CDR3 DNA reads TGCAGTGCTAGTCTAGCGGGTTCCTCCTACGAGCAGTACTTC.

J is TRBJ1-3 and V is TRBV13, with D unresolved. The CDR3 is made up of 14 amino acids. Germline V CDR1 and CDR2: PRHDT, FYEKMQ (reference sequence). V shed 1 base and J shed 3 bases, with 7 bases lying between them. As DNA, the CDR3 is TGTGCCAGCAGCTTAGCGGCGGGTGGAAACACCATATATTTT. The encoded protein is CASSLAAGGNTIYF.

The chain joins TRBV12-3 or TRBV12-4 to TRBJ2-3, with D hard to call. Trimming shortened V by 4 bases and J by 5 bases, and 7 bases separated the two germline ends. The length of the CDR3 is 12 residues. The CDR3 DNA sequence: TGTGCCAGCAGTTCAAGCCGAGATACGCAGTATTTT. This translates into CASSSSRDTQYF.

V usage is TRBV28 and J usage is TRBJ1-1; 9 nucleotides agree with TRBD1. The V and J ends lost 3 bases and 4 bases, in that order; junction bases with no gene match: 3. The CDR3 is 14 residues long. CDR1 and CDR2 from the germline V gene are MDHEN and SYDVKM. The DNA of the CDR3 is TGTGCCAGCAGTTTGGGGACAGGGTTCACTGAAGCTTTCTTT. This gives the protein CASSLGTGFTEAFF.

The chain joins TRBV10-3 to TRBJ2-2, with 13 positions matching TRBD2. Trimming took 3 bases from V and 3 from J; bases not matched to a gene: 13. Per the germline V gene, CDR1 is ENHRY and CDR2 is SYGVKD. This CDR3 is 20 amino acids long. CDR3 protein: CAISDLGGLAGLADTGELFF. The CDR3 region has the DNA TGTGCCATCAGTGACCTTGGGGGACTAGCGGGACTGGCGGACACCGGGGAGCTGTTTTTT.

The rearrangement uses TRBV5-5 and TRBJ1-4; TRBD1 matches 8 bases. The V gene end was trimmed by 4 bases and the J gene end by 8 bases; junction bases not matched to a gene: 7. This CDR3 contains 14 residues. The germline V gene encodes CDR1 SGHKS and CDR2 YYEKEE (reference sequence). The CDR3 spells CASSQQGAGEKLFF. The CDR3 nucleotides read TGTGCCAGCAGCCAGCAGGGGGCAGGCGAAAAACTGTTTTTT. The variable domain in full, with the rest retrieved from reference TRBV5-5 and TRBJ1-4, is DAGVTQSPTHLIKTRGQQVTLRCSPISGHKSVSWYQQVLGQGPQFIFQYYEKEERGRGNFPDRFSARQFPNYSSELNVNALLLGDSALYLCASSQQGAGEKLFFGSGTQLSVL.

The V gene is TRBV5-4, the J gene TRBJ2-2; D unresolved. This CDR3 is built from 13 residues. V lost 2 bases and J lost 7, with 9 bases in between. Germline loops: CDR1 SGHNT, CDR2 YYREEE (reference sequence). The DNA for the CDR3 is TGTGCCAGCAGCTTACAGATCGGCGGGGAGCTGTTTTTT. Protein sequence: CASSLQIGGELFF. Drawing the rest from reference TRBV5-4 and TRBJ2-2, the complete variable domain is ETGVTQSPTHLIKTRGQQVTLRCSSQSGHNTVSWYQQALGQGPQFIFQYYREEENGRGNFPPRFSGLQFPNYSSELNVNALELDDSALYLCASSLQIGGELFFGEGSRLTVL.

J is TRBJ2-7 and V is TRBV28, with D possibly TRBD2 on 5 matching bases. V lost 4 bases, J lost 5 bases, and 18 bases lay in between. The CDR3 spans 15 residues. CDR1 and CDR2 from the germline V gene are MDHEN and SYDVKM. The CDR3 DNA reads as TGTGCCAGCAGTTCCGTTCTTTCCGGGGTCGACGAGCAGTACTTC. Protein: CASSSVLSGVDEQYF.

The chain is built from TRBV4-3 and TRBJ1-6, with a tentative D call TRBD1 (5 bases). This CDR3 is 15 amino acids long. In germline, CDR1 is LGHNA, CDR2 YSLEER. Between the trimmed V and J ends, which lost 0 bases and 8 bases, there was a span of 11 bases. CDR3 loop: CASSQDRVSHSPLHF. DNA for the CDR3: TGCGCCAGCAGCCAAGACAGGGTTTCGCATTCACCCCTCCACTTT.

J is TRBJ2-6 and V is TRBV19; D is ambiguous. V was cut by 4 bases and J by 0 bases, with 10 bases left in between. CDR3 length equals 16 residues. CDR1 is LNHDA, CDR2 SQIVND, per germline (reference sequence). The DNA for the CDR3 is TGTGCCAGTAGTAGAGGTACCAGCTCTGGGGCCAACGTCCTGACTTTC. Its protein product is CASSRGTSSGANVLTF.